The TCR beta chain described here comes from a study of tumor-infiltrating lymphocytes in localized non-small cell lung cancer. Using immunoSEQ multiplex PCR, the repertoire was profiled, and TCRdb retains in-frame clones only, with some absent. The repertoire holds some 21,000 clones, with over 70% as singletons. Trimming took off 7 bases at V and 9 bases at J, with 13 bases between the two ends. The germline gives CDR1 MNHNY, CDR2 SVGAGI (reference sequence). CDR3 size: 12 residues. This sequence joins TRBV6-6 and TRBJ1-5; no reliable D call. Sample: lung tumor tissue. The source of this sequence is a human donor with non-small cell lung cancer. CDR3 nucleotide sequence: TGTGCCAGCAAGTCCTCAGACCGGCCCCAGCATTTT. Protein product: CASKSSDRPQHF.